This TCR beta chain was profiled in a study of T cell changes during pregnancy in multiple sclerosis. This CDR3 contains 15 residues. Per germline, CDR1 SGHVS and CDR2 FNYEAQ. V lost 1 base, J lost 4 bases, and 4 bases stayed unmatched. The repertoire was sequenced with immunoSEQ multiplex PCR; TCRdb's copy has only in-frame clones and lacks some. The sample records around 50,000 clones, around nine tenths being singletons. This rearrangement joins TRBV7-6 to TRBJ2-7; 10 positions agree with TRBD2. The sample consisted of peripheral blood from another person, used as feeder cells. The clonotype was recovered from a human donor whose cells served as feeder cells for cultures in a pregnancy study. The CDR3 nucleotides read TGTGCCAGCAGCTTAGTACTAGCGGGGAGTTACGAGCAGTACTTC. Amino acid sequence: CASSLVLAGSYEQYF. Full variable domain (rest looked up from reference TRBV7-6 and TRBJ2-7): GAGVSQSPRYKVTKRGQDVALRCDPISGHVSLYWYRQALGQGPEFLTYFNYEAQQDKSGLPNDRFSAERPEGSISTLTIQRTEQRDSAMYRCASSLVLAGSYEQYFGPGTRLTVT.